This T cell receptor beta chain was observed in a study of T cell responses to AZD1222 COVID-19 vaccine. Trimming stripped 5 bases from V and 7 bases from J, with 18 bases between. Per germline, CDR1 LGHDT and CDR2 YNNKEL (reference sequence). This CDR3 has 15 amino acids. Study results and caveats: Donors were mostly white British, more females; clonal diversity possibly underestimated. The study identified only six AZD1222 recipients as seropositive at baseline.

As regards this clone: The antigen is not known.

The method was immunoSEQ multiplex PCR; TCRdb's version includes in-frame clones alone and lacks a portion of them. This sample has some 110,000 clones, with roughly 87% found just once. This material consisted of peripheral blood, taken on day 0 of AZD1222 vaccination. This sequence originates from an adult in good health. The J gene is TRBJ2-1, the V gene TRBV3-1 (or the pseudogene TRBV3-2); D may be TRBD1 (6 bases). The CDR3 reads CASSFPGHSLNEQFF. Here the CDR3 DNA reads TGTGCCAGCAGCTTCCCGGGACACTCTCTGAATGAGCAGTTCTTC.